These 21 T cell receptor beta chains were all obtained from the same sample, sequenced in a study of STAT3 mutations in large granular lymphocyte leukemia. Study-wide results and caveats: In T-cell large granular lymphocyte leukemia, about half of patients showed multiple immunodominant subclonotypes.

The antigens these receptors bind are not known. Using immunoSEQ multiplex PCR, the repertoire was profiled, and TCRdb retains in-frame clones only, with some absent. The table includes tens of thousands of clones, around 80% detected once. Sequenced material: PBMCs. The receptors originated from a human donor with T large granular lymphocyte leukemia. Some clones in this sample may be carry-over from other donors' samples.

V and J are TRBV30 and TRBJ1-3, with 8 positions matching TRBD1. Losses at the gene ends were 4 bases for V and 0 bases for J; bases not matched to a gene: 2. CDR3 length: 14 amino acids. Per germline, CDR1 GTSNPN and CDR2 SVGIG (reference sequence). CDR3 sequence: CAWTTGGSGNTIYF. CDR3 DNA sequence: TGTGCCTGGACTACAGGGGGCTCTGGAAACACCATATATTTT.

The chain is built from TRBV19 and TRBJ2-1; TRBD2 might be the D (5 bases). The germline CDR1 and CDR2 sequences are LNHDA and SQIVND (reference sequence). There are 17 residues in the CDR3. Trimming took off 6 bases at V and 3 bases at J, with 21 bases between the two ends. The CDR3 region is CASSIGDGQDFYNEQFF. CDR3 sequence (DNA): TGTGCCAGTAGCATTGGAGACGGGCAGGACTTCTACAATGAGCAGTTCTTC.

This chain connects TRBV10-3 to TRBJ1-1, with no clear D. V was cut by 0 bases and J by 11 bases, with 10 bases left in between. The CDR3 loop spans 12 amino acids. Germline V gene data show CDR1 as ENHRY and CDR2 as SYGVKD. This CDR3 reads CAISESASKAFF. CDR3 DNA: TGTGCCATCAGTGAGTCGGCCTCGAAGGCTTTCTTT.

The J gene is TRBJ1-6, the V gene TRBV6-1; D is uncertain. The CDR3 contains 13 residues. Looked up from germline, CDR1 is MNHNS and CDR2 is SASEGT. V was pared by 8 bases and J by 10 bases, with 15 bases between. The CDR3 here is CASALSWLSPLHF. The CDR3 DNA reads TGTGCCAGCGCCCTGAGTTGGTTATCACCCCTCCACTTT.

This chain links TRBV4-1 with TRBJ2-1; D unclear. The length of the CDR3 is 11 residues. Trimming took 1 base from V and 10 from J, leaving 5 bases between them. The germline CDR1 and CDR2 sequences are MGHRA and YSYEKL. CDR3 sequence: CASSQATEQFF. CDR3 in DNA: TGCGCCAGCAGCCAAGCCACAGAGCAGTTCTTC.

The chain joins TRBV27 to TRBJ2-5; 7 nucleotides agree with TRBD1. The CDR3 extends over 14 amino acids. Germline lookup yields CDR1 MNHEY and CDR2 SMNVEV (reference sequence). J was trimmed by 4 bases and V by 6 bases; bases with no gene match: 8. DNA of the CDR3: TGTGCCAGCAGAAGGACAGGTCGTTTAGAGACCCAGTACTTC. Protein product: CASRRTGRLETQYF.

The CDR3 here is CSVRSGSSYEQYF. The CDR3 DNA follows: TGCAGCGTGAGGTCTGGTAGCTCCTACGAGCAGTACTTC. The rearrangement uses TRBV29-1 and TRBJ2-7; D remains ambiguous. The CDR3 contains 13 residues. The germline V and J ends were trimmed by 6 bases and 0 bases, with 12 bases remaining between them. Germline-derived CDR1 and CDR2 are SQVTM and ANQGSEA.

This clone was counted only a few times. This chain connects TRBV28 to TRBJ1-4, with D possibly TRBD1 on 5 matching bases. V lost 6 bases to trimming and J lost 6 bases, with 14 bases between them. The germline gives CDR1 MDHEN, CDR2 SYDVKM. This CDR3 contains 14 residues. As DNA, the CDR3 is TGTGCCAGCAGGCGGGTGCAGGGTTATGAAAAACTGTTTTTT. Protein sequence: CASRRVQGYEKLFF.

This chain uses TRBV30 with TRBJ1-3, with 11 bases identical to TRBD1. Trimming at V came to 2 bases and at J to 2 bases, leaving 8 bases not matched to a gene. Germline assignment: CDR1 GTSNPN and CDR2 SVGIG (reference sequence). This CDR3 comprises 17 residues. Written as DNA, the CDR3 is TGTGCCTGGAGTTTCGGGACAGGGGGATGGCCTGGAAACACCATATATTTT. Translation gives CAWSFGTGGWPGNTIYF.

The chain combines TRBV6-5 with TRBJ2-1; no clear D. The germline gives CDR1 MNHEY, CDR2 SVGAGI. This CDR3 has 12 amino acids. The DNA for the CDR3 is TGTGCAGTCATTGCGGTGGACAATGAGCAGTTCTTC. Protein: CAVIAVDNEQFF.

The sample holds a few counts of this clone. V and J are TRBV2 and TRBJ1-2, with 9 bases that match TRBD1. The V gene's germline CDR1 is SNHLY and CDR2 FYNNEI. Germline trimming cut 7 bases from V and 5 bases from J; bases unmatched to any gene: 8. The CDR3 runs 14 residues. The CDR3 spells CASITTGGNYGYTF. The CDR3 bases are TGTGCCAGCATCACTACAGGGGGCAATTATGGCTACACCTTC.

This chain links TRBV7-9 with TRBJ1-1, with 7 bases matching TRBD1. The CDR3 is made up of 15 amino acids. CDR1 and CDR2 (germline): SEHNR, FQNEAQ (reference sequence). V lost 5 bases and J lost 1; bases outside the gene matches: 7. The CDR3 nucleotides read TGTGCCAGCAGCCAAACGACAGGGACGAACACTGAAGCTTTCTTT. It encodes CASSQTTGTNTEAFF. The entire variable domain, with the rest obtained from reference TRBV7-9 and TRBJ1-1, is as follows: DTGVSQNPRHKITKRGQNVTFRCDPISEHNRLYWYRQTLGQGPEFLTYFQNEAQLEKSRLLSDRFSAERPKGSFSTLEIQRTEQGDSAMYLCASSQTTGTNTEAFFGQGTRLTVV.

The chain recombines TRBV7-2 with TRBJ2-7, with D perhaps matching TRBD1 or TRBD2 (7 bases each). The CDR3 totals 15 residues. V was clipped by 5 bases and J by 1 base, with 15 bases between them. Germline V gives CDR1 SGHTA, CDR2 FQGNSA. The DNA of the CDR3 is TGTGCCAGCAGCCCCCAGGGGGGGCCTTCCTACGAGCAGTACTTC. It specifies CASSPQGGPSYEQYF.

This clone was observed a few times. The chain recombines TRBV2 with TRBJ2-1; a weak D match, TRBD1 (5 bases). CDR3 length: 11 residues. The germline V gene has CDR1 SNHLY and CDR2 FYNNEI. The V and J ends lost 4 bases and 14 bases respectively, with 12 bases between them. The CDR3 loop is CASSVETVEFF. The CDR3 DNA follows: TGTGCCAGCAGTGTTGAGACAGTCGAGTTCTTC. Using reference TRBV2 and TRBJ2-1 for the parts outside the CDR3, the full variable domain is EPEVTQTPSHQVTQMGQEVILRCVPISNHLYFYWYRQILGQKVEFLVSFYNNEISEKSEIFDDQFSVERPDGSNFTLKIRSTKLEDSAMYFCASSVETVEFFGPGTRLTVL.

This clone was seen a handful of times. The genes are TRBV19 and TRBJ1-3; D is undetermined. Per the germline V gene, CDR1 is LNHDA and CDR2 is SQIVND (reference sequence). With 3 bases removed from V and 0 bases from J, the gap between germline ends came to 9 bases. This CDR3 is 15 amino acids long. The CDR3 region has the DNA TGTGCCAGTAGTATCAGTTTGGTCTCTGGAAACACCATATATTTT. Residues: CASSISLVSGNTIYF.

There are a few counts of this clone. V is TRBV5-1 and J is TRBJ1-2; 7 bases map to TRBD1. Germline V lookup: CDR1 SGHRS, CDR2 YFSETQ. V dropped 4 bases and J dropped 5; count of bases not matched to a gene: 11. The CDR3 runs to 15 residues. The CDR3 DNA is TGCGCCAGCAGCCCTACAACAGGGGCGTTGTATGGCTACACCTTC. Translation: CASSPTTGALYGYTF.

The DNA of the CDR3 is TGTGCCAGCAGCGTGGTTTGGAATGAGCAGTTCTTC. Protein product: CASSVVWNEQFF. The chain recombines TRBV4-2 with TRBJ2-1; D ambiguous. Germline CDR1 LGHNA, CDR2 YNFKEQ. V lost 5 bases and J lost 7, with 9 bases in between. This CDR3 is 12 amino acids long.

The CDR3 loop reads CASSQTGTGMYEQFF. The DNA for the CDR3 is TGCGCCAGCAGCCAAACCGGGACAGGGATGTATGAGCAGTTCTTC. The chain recombines TRBV4-1 with TRBJ2-1; 9 nucleotides align to TRBD1. J gave up 8 bases and V 2 bases, and 7 bases lay outside the gene matches. Germline-derived CDR1 and CDR2 are MGHRA and YSYEKL. This CDR3 is built from 15 residues.

The genes are TRBV19 and TRBJ1-5; TRBD1 is a possible D gene (5 bases). The V end was cut by 4 bases, the J end by 3 bases, with 7 bases between. Per the germline V gene, CDR1 is LNHDA and CDR2 is SQIVND (reference sequence). CDR3 length: 13 residues. The DNA for the CDR3 is TGTGCCAGTAGTACGGGGCCCAATCAGCCCCAGCATTTT. This translates into CASSTGPNQPQHF.

The chain combines TRBV9 with TRBJ2-2; 7 bases align to TRBD2. The V gene end was trimmed by 2 bases and the J gene end by 6 bases; junction bases not matched to a gene: 4. This CDR3 is 14 amino acids long. Germline V CDR1 and CDR2: SGDLS, YYNGEE. CDR3 nucleotide sequence: TGTGCCAGCAGCGTCAGACGGGGGGCCGGGGAGCTGTTTTTT. This gives the protein CASSVRRGAGELFF.

This chain connects TRBV5-1 to TRBJ1-2, with a tentative D call TRBD1 (5 bases). CDR1 is SGHRS and CDR2 is YFSETQ in the germline V gene. The CDR3 has 13 residues. Trimming pared 0 bases from V and 5 bases from J, leaving 8 bases between. The CDR3 DNA is TGCGCCAGCAGCTTGGACAGGCCGTATGGCTACACCTTC. Translating it yields CASSLDRPYGYTF. The complete variable domain, with remaining parts taken from reference TRBV5-1 and TRBJ1-2, reads KAGVTQTPRYLIKTRGQQVTLSCSPISGHRSVSWYQQTPGQGLQFLFEYFSETQRNKGNFPGRFSGRQFSNSRSEMNVSTLELGDSALYLCASSLDRPYGYTFGSGTRLTVV.